Listed below are T cell receptor beta chains from one sample, sequenced in a study of T cells in Graves' hyperthyroidism and ophthalmopathy. MiXCR, applied by TCRdb to the multiplex PCR reads, yields one record per CDR3 protein. The table shows 250,000 to 300,000 distinct CDR3 sequences, with just over 14% occurring only once. Sequenced material: blood. The receptors were gathered from a middle-aged woman with Graves' hyperthyroidism that later progressed to Graves' ophthalmopathy. The CDR3 runs from the conserved cysteine through the conserved F or W. The D gene is left open where the match is weak. Clone size, where shown, is once, few, many, or a class for clones that have expanded.

d_gene	abundance	v_gene	j_gene	CDR3aa	CDR3nt
NA	few	TRBV6-8	TRBJ1-1	CASNHLQINTEASF	TGTGCCAGCAACCACTTACAGATAAACACTGAAGCTTCCTTT
NA	many	TRBV2	TRBJ2-3	CATDGGDRTTDTQYF	TGTGCCACCGATGGGGGGGACAGGACCACAGATACGCAGTATTTT
NA	NA	TRBV15	TRBJ2-3	CATSSPHSDTQYF	TGTGCCACCAGCAGTCCTCACTCAGATACGCAGTATTTT
NA	many	TRBV6-1	TRBJ1-6	CASSTGLSSYNSPLHF	TGTGCCAGCAGTACGGGACTGAGCTCCTATAATTCACCCCTCCACTTT
NA	many	TRBV6-5	TRBJ1-6	CASSYSLGRMDSPLHF	TGTGCCAGCAGTTACTCGTTGGGGAGGATGGACTCACCCCTCCACTTT
NA	many	TRBV12-3/TRBV12-4	TRBJ1-1	CASSFGGRDTEAFF	TGTGCCAGCAGTTTCGGGGGCAGGGACACTGAAGCTTTCTTT
NA	many	TRBV12-3/TRBV12-4	TRBJ2-2	CASSFGQNTGELFF	TGTGCCAGCAGTTTTGGTCAGAACACCGGGGAGCTGTTTTTT
NA	NA	TRBV4-2	TRBJ2-4	CASSQGGAKNIQYF	TGTGCCAGCAGCCAAGGCGGGGCCAAAAACATTCAGTACTTC
NA	many	TRBV5-8	TRBJ2-3	CASSLMTGAQYF	TGTGCCAGCAGCTTGATGACCGGGGCGCAGTATTTT
TRBD2	NA	TRBV3-1	TRBJ2-7	CASSLTLAGFGGEQYF	TGTGCCAGCAGCTTGACCTTAGCGGGATTTGGAGGCGAGCAGTACTTC
NA	many	TRBV10-3	TRBJ1-1	CAISEFLDRYNTEAFF	TGTGCCATCAGTGAGTTCCTAGACAGGTACAACACTGAAGCTTTCTTT
TRBD1	many	TRBV13	TRBJ1-1	CASSGTGAGAFF	TGTGCCAGCAGCGGCACAGGGGCTGGGGCTTTCTTT
NA	many	TRBV19	TRBJ2-7	CASTPSGSPTYEQYF	TGTGCCAGTACTCCATCTGGGAGCCCTACCTACGAGCAGTACTTC
TRBD2	NA	TRBV15	TRBJ2-7	CATSRGGGGSYEQYF	TGTGCCACCAGCCGGGGGGGGGGTGGCTCCTACGAGCAGTACTTC
NA	many	TRBV28	TRBJ1-5	CASSFPGYQPQHF	TGTGCCAGCAGTTTCCCGGGGTATCAGCCCCAGCATTTT
NA	many	TRBV11-2	TRBJ2-2	CASSPRGQLNTGELFF	TGTGCCAGCAGTCCTCGTGGACAGTTGAACACCGGGGAGCTGTTTTTT
TRBD2	once	TRBV2	TRBJ2-7	CASSLGPGLAGGPRYEQYF	TGTGCCAGCAGCTTAGGTCCGGGACTAGCGGGAGGGCCTCGGTACGAGCAGTACTTC
TRBD1	many	TRBV18	TRBJ1-6	CASSPPGQGSPLHF	TGTGCCAGCTCACCACCGGGACAGGGTTCACCCCTCCACTTT
NA	NA	TRBV27	TRBJ2-3	CASSLGQLQYF	TGTGCCAGCAGTTTAGGTCAATTACAGTATTTT
NA	many	TRBV6-1	TRBJ1-6	CASSPTGLHNSPLHF	TGTGCCAGCAGCCCTACGGGACTTCATAATTCACCCCTCCACTTT
NA	many	TRBV12-3/TRBV12-4	TRBJ2-2	CASRQPPHRQPGTGELFF	TGTGCCAGCAGACAACCCCCCCATCGGCAGCCCGGCACCGGGGAGCTGTTTTTT
TRBD1	once	TRBV2	TRBJ2-5	CASRGTEGKETQYF	TGTGCCAGCAGGGGGACAGAAGGGAAGGAGACCCAGTACTTC
TRBD2	NA	TRBV2	TRBJ2-5	CASSERVSGRAVETQYF	TGTGCCAGCAGTGAAAGGGTTAGCGGGAGGGCCGTCGAGACCCAGTACTTC
NA	many	TRBV20-1	TRBJ1-1	CSARQGRANTEAFF	TGCAGTGCTAGACAGGGGAGAGCGAACACTGAAGCTTTCTTT
NA	many	TRBV3-1	TRBJ2-7	CASSQGPQINYEQYF	TGTGCCAGCAGCCAAGGGCCCCAGATAAATTACGAGCAGTACTTC
NA	many	TRBV2	TRBJ2-7	CASGRTGIYEQYF	TGTGCCAGCGGTCGGACGGGGATATACGAGCAGTACTTC
NA	many	TRBV28	TRBJ1-4	CASSFQGTNEKLFF	TGTGCCAGCAGTTTTCAGGGGACTAATGAAAAACTGTTTTTT
NA	many	TRBV7-9	TRBJ2-5	CASSEETQYF	TGTGCCAGCTCGGAAGAGACCCAGTACTTC
TRBD2	many	TRBV12-3/TRBV12-4	TRBJ2-1	CASSLRVLAAYNEQFF	TGTGCCAGCAGTCTCCGGGTACTAGCGGCTTACAATGAGCAGTTCTTC
NA	NA	TRBV4-1	TRBJ2-3	CASSQYIVKGITDTQYF	TGCGCCAGCAGCCAATATATCGTTAAGGGGATCACAGATACGCAGTATTTT
TRBD1	many	TRBV6-5	TRBJ1-4	CASRHTGGKEKLFF	TGTGCCAGCAGGCATACAGGGGGTAAAGAAAAACTGTTTTTT
NA	many	TRBV11-2	TRBJ1-6	CASSAGGDPRMGSPLHF	TGTGCCAGCAGCGCCGGTGGAGACCCGCGTATGGGTTCACCCCTCCACTTT
TRBD1	many	TRBV28	TRBJ1-1	CASSYRTGYDEAFF	TGTGCCAGCAGTTATCGGACAGGGTATGATGAAGCTTTCTTT
TRBD2	many	TRBV9	TRBJ2-1	CASSASGRGSGDEQFF	TGTGCCAGCAGCGCTAGCGGGAGGGGGTCGGGGGATGAGCAGTTCTTC
NA	NA	TRBV2	TRBJ2-1	CASGKRVGSNEQFF	TGTGCCAGCGGAAAGCGGGTGGGCTCGAATGAGCAGTTCTTC